Sequencing of this T cell receptor beta chain was carried out in a study of T cell responses to AZD1222 COVID-19 vaccine. The assay was immunoSEQ multiplex PCR, and TCRdb's table has in-frame clones only and misses some. Of 140,000 to 150,000 clones in the sample, about 92% were seen once. Trimming took 4 bases from V and 3 from J, leaving 16 bases between them. The CDR3 spans 15 residues. The germline V gene has CDR1 KGHSH and CDR2 LQKENI. This sequence originates from an adult in good health. Sequencing was performed on peripheral blood, taken on day 0 of AZD1222 vaccination. The chain carries TRBV18 and TRBJ2-7; the D gene is possibly TRBD1 (5 bases). The CDR3 spells CASSQNADSYYEQYF. In nucleotides, the CDR3 is TGTGCCAGCTCACAAAATGCCGACAGCTACTACGAGCAGTACTTC.